These 14 T cell receptor beta chains share one sample of origin, sequenced in a study of regulatory T cells in long-lasting Graves disease. As for time point: newly diagnosed GD, antithyroid drugs for less than 3 months. Following extraction of RNA from PBMCs, that RNA was used to make the TCR library. Combining iRepertoire HTBI primers with Arm-PCR of CDR3 regions, the authors built TCR beta libraries. TCRdb re-derived calls from the multiplex PCR reads in MiXCR, one entry per CDR3 protein. The data contain 200,000 to 250,000 distinct CDR3 sequences, around 16% of them singletons. The sequenced sample was peripheral blood mononuclear cells (PBMCs), obtained at new diagnosis, from a patient treated with antithyroid drugs. These TCRs come from a female donor with Graves disease.

This clonotype was recorded many times. This rearrangement joins TRBV11-3 to TRBJ1-1; D is unresolved. Germline values: CDR1 SGHNT, CDR2 YENEEA. V shed 5 bases and J shed 6 bases, with 13 bases lying between them. This CDR3 is built from 13 residues. The CDR3 region has the DNA TGTGCCAGCAGCCGAACAAGTGTAGCTGAAGCTTTCTTT. Protein sequence: CASSRTSVAEAFF.

This clonotype showed up many times. The V and J genes are TRBV7-9 and TRBJ2-7; 12 bases agree with TRBD1. The length of the CDR3 is 15 residues. Per germline, CDR1 SEHNR and CDR2 FQNEAQ (reference sequence). The ends lost 5 bases at V and 6 bases at J; junction bases unmatched: 8. For the CDR3, the DNA is TGTGCCAGCAGCCCCACCGGGACAGGGGGCCGCGAGCAGTACTTC. Its translation is CASSPTGTGGREQYF.

This clonotype has just a few counts. The genes are TRBV29-1 and TRBJ2-7; 8 bases are a match to TRBD1. This CDR3 is 13 amino acids long. Germline lookup yields CDR1 SQVTM and CDR2 ANQGSEA. V trimming: 7 bases; J trimming: 4 bases; junction bases outside the gene matches: 9. Here the CDR3 DNA reads TGCAGCGCAGGACAGGGCCCTTATTACGAGCAGTACTTC. This codes for CSAGQGPYYEQYF.

Worth noting for this clonotype: A read error may be the cause here, since a much bigger clone is one base away. As the CDR3 is not closed by the conserved phenylalanine or tryptophan, this likely results from a read error. The rearrangement joins TRBV20-1 to TRBJ1-4; D remains unclear. The V and J ends lost 2 bases and 4 bases respectively, with 8 bases between them. The CDR3 sequence is 13 residues long. The germline V gene encodes CDR1 DFQATT and CDR2 SNEGSKA (reference sequence). CDR3 in DNA: TGCAGTGCTAGACAGGACGGTAATGAAAAACTGTTTTTA. Translating it yields CSARQDGNEKLFL.

This clonotype was found many times. This chain links TRBV6-5 with TRBJ2-1, with 7 bases that match TRBD2. The CDR3 contains 16 residues. Germline V gene lookup returns CDR1 MNHEY and CDR2 SVGAGI. With V trimmed by 4 bases and J by 2 bases, 8 bases remained unmatched. The CDR3 nucleotides are TGTGCCAGCAGTTCCTCAGGACTAGATCCCTACAATGAGCAGTTCTTC. It is translated as CASSSSGLDPYNEQFF.

A remark on this clonotype: This is likely a read error, given that the CDR3 carries no conserved phenylalanine or tryptophan at its end. This chain links TRBV4-1 with TRBJ2-3; D is perhaps TRBD2 (7 bases). Deletions cut 4 bases from V and 0 bases from J, with 14 bases between. Per germline, CDR1 MGHRA and CDR2 YSYEKL. The CDR3 totals 16 residues. As DNA, the CDR3 is TGCGCCAGCAGCCCCTACGCGGGGGCTAGCACAGATACGCAGTATTCT. Residues: CASSPYAGASTDTQYS.

As regards this clonotype: This sequence is one base from a far larger clone and is likely a read error. The chain joins TRBV6-2 or TRBV6-3 to TRBJ1-3, with D tentatively TRBD1 (6 bases). Trimming removed 6 bases at V and 0 bases at J, with 6 bases between. Germline lookup yields CDR1 MNHEY and CDR2 SVGEGT. This CDR3 is built from 13 residues. CDR3 loop: CASRDSSGNTIYF. CDR3 bases: TGTGCCAGCAGGGACAGCTCTGGAAACACCATATATTTT.

This clonotype was found once. The chain combines TRBV2 with TRBJ2-1, with TRBD2 matching over 9 bases. The length of the CDR3 is 16 residues. Germline CDR1 reads SNHLY; CDR2 reads FYNNEI. With V trimmed by 6 bases and J by 2 bases, 8 bases remained unmatched. The CDR3 loop is CASSATSGPTYNEQFF. The CDR3 DNA sequence: TGTGCCAGCAGCGCTACTAGCGGGCCGACCTACAATGAGCAGTTCTTC.

The table lists this clonotype with a few counts. This chain links TRBV5-1 with TRBJ1-6; 7 bases fit TRBD1. V was clipped by 4 bases and J by 10 bases; unmatched bases: 14. Looked up from germline, CDR1 is SGHRS and CDR2 is YFSETQ. CDR3 length equals 16 residues. CDR3 region: CASSEEGGTVDSPLHF. The DNA of the CDR3 is TGCGCCAGCAGCGAGGAGGGGGGGACAGTCGACTCACCCCTCCACTTT.

In its sample, this clonotype was seen a few times. The chain carries TRBV20-1 and TRBJ2-7, with D unresolved. The CDR3 is 14 residues long. CDR1 is DFQATT, CDR2 SNEGSKA, per germline (reference sequence). Trimming shortened V by 0 bases and J by 0 bases, and 9 bases separated the two germline ends. Here the CDR3 reads CSARDPKSSYEQYF. CDR3 DNA sequence: TGCAGTGCTAGAGACCCCAAGAGCTCCTACGAGCAGTACTTC.

The table lists this clonotype with many counts. J is TRBJ1-2 and V is TRBV18; D gene unclear. Trimming stripped 2 bases from V and 1 base from J, with 8 bases between. Germline CDR1 and CDR2: KGHSH and LQKENI. The CDR3 runs to 14 residues. The CDR3 is CASSPKASNYGYTF. CDR3 nucleotides: TGTGCCAGCTCACCAAAGGCCAGTAACTATGGCTACACCTTC.

This clonotype was seen only once. A far larger clone is just one base off, so this is likely a read error. V and J are TRBV12-3 or TRBV12-4 and TRBJ1-5; D might be TRBD1 (5 bases). The CDR3 spans 15 residues. Trimming shortened V by 5 bases and J by 3 bases, and 14 bases separated the two germline ends. Written as DNA, the CDR3 is TGTGCCAGCAGTCCCTGGACAAGGTCCAATCAGCCCCAGCATTTT. Translating gives CASSPWTRSNQPQHF.

Ten or more counts support this clonotype. The CDR3 sequence: CASRDRATYEQYF. The CDR3, as DNA: TGTGCCAGCCGGGACAGGGCCACCTACGAGCAGTACTTC. The chain couples TRBV6-1 to TRBJ2-7; 9 bases agree with TRBD1. The V gene's germline CDR1 is MNHNS and CDR2 SASEGT. Unmatched junction bases numbered 4, after V lost 8 bases and J lost 2 bases. This CDR3 has 13 residues.

This clonotype appeared many times. The rearrangement joins TRBV20-1 to TRBJ2-3; 10 bases line up with TRBD2. Germline V CDR1 and CDR2: DFQATT, SNEGSKA (reference sequence). The CDR3 is 15 residues long. Trimming at V came to 6 bases and at J to 2 bases, leaving 8 bases not matched to a gene. CDR3 DNA sequence: TGCAGTGCACCGACTAGCGGGCCATTCACAGATACGCAGTATTTT. Its protein is CSAPTSGPFTDTQYF.